This TCR beta chain stems from a study of OX40 agonist ivuxolimab in advanced cancers. Study-wide background: Patients received ivuxolimab, an agonistic anti-OX40 (CD134) antibody. Partial responses were achieved by three patients, of whom one had hepatocellular carcinoma and two had cutaneous melanoma.

This CDR3 region has 17 residues. The germline V gene encodes CDR1 SGHRS and CDR2 YFSETQ. V was shortened by 4 bases and J by 2 bases, with 19 bases between the two germline ends. TCRdb's copy holds only in-frame clones and misses some; the assay was immunoSEQ multiplex PCR. The sample records 66,000 or so clones, around 85% being singletons. Findings and limits, study-wide: Certain nonresponding patients likewise had low normalized T-cell clonal expansion.

It was autoimmune disease history or systemic immunosuppression that excluded patients. On this clone: Antigen unknown.

This material consisted of CD4+ or CD8+ T cells sorted from blood, taken in a trial of the OX40 agonist ivuxolimab. The chain has TRBV5-1 and TRBJ2-1; weak D call: TRBD2 (6 bases). The clonotype was recovered from an adult with an advanced solid tumor such as melanoma, head and neck, liver or kidney cancer. CDR3 region: CASSPVGRTTPYNEQFF. DNA for the CDR3: TGCGCCAGCAGCCCCGTAGGGCGGACTACTCCCTACAATGAGCAGTTCTTC.